Listed here are 29 T cell receptor beta chains from one sample, sequenced in a study of blood T cell repertoires in COVID-19. TCRdb's table, derived via immunoSEQ multiplex PCR, lists solely in-frame clones and lacks some. The repertoire consists of about 300,000 clones, with around 85% occurring once and the leading ten covering approximately 1.5%. Specimen: peripheral blood. Source of these receptors: a human donor with COVID-19, enrolled during active disease. The donor label of this sample is uncertain.

The chain carries TRBV4-2 and TRBJ2-1; TRBD2 is a possible D gene (6 bases). The V and J ends lost 1 base and 8 bases respectively, with 12 bases between them. The germline V gene encodes CDR1 LGHNA and CDR2 YNFKEQ. The CDR3 totals 14 residues. As DNA, the CDR3 is TGTGCCAGCAGCCAAGCTGCGGGATTCTATGAGCAGTTCTTC. Encoded protein: CASSQAAGFYEQFF.

The V gene is TRBV20-1, the J gene TRBJ2-7; D remains unclear. Deletions cut 5 bases from V and 5 bases from J, with 10 bases between. Germline values: CDR1 DFQATT, CDR2 SNEGSKA (reference sequence). CDR3 length equals 11 residues. The CDR3 region is CSAPSPHEQYF. CDR3 DNA: TGCAGTGCTCCCAGTCCCCACGAGCAGTACTTC.

In this sample, this clone turned up once. This rearrangement joins TRBV9 to TRBJ2-7; 9 nucleotides line up with TRBD2. The V gene end was trimmed by 2 bases and the J gene end by 4 bases; junction bases not matched to a gene: 4. The CDR3 is made up of 14 amino acids. Germline V CDR1 and CDR2: SGDLS, YYNGEE. CDR3 DNA sequence: TGTGCCAGCAGCGTGGCTAGCGGGATTTACGAGCAGTACTTC. Amino acid sequence: CASSVASGIYEQYF.

This clone was counted once. The chain combines TRBV6-2 or TRBV6-3 with TRBJ1-5, with a possible D match to TRBD1 (6 bases). The CDR3 length is 16 residues. Trimming stripped 4 bases from V and 1 base from J, with 14 bases between. The germline gives CDR1 MNHEY, CDR2 SVGEGT. This CDR3 is CASSSGTLLSNQPQHF. The CDR3 region has the DNA TGTGCCAGCAGTTCCGGGACACTCCTCAGCAATCAGCCCCAGCATTTT.

The gene calls are TRBV10-3 and TRBJ2-7, with TRBD1 matching 7 bases. J was trimmed by 3 bases and V by 5 bases; bases with no gene match: 4. The V gene's germline CDR1 is ENHRY and CDR2 SYGVKD. CDR3 size: 13 residues. CDR3 DNA: TGTGCCATCAGTCGGACAGGTATCTACGAGCAGTACTTC. It is translated as CAISRTGIYEQYF.

V is TRBV19 and J is TRBJ1-1, with TRBD1 matching 7 bases. V shed 10 bases and J 2 bases; nucleotides not matched to a gene: 10. This CDR3 contains 14 residues. CDR1 LNHDA and CDR2 SQIVND come from the germline V gene (reference sequence). CDR3 nucleotide sequence: TGTGCCACATCAACAGGGGCTGGAAACACTGAAGCTTTCTTT. Its protein is CATSTGAGNTEAFF.

The chain is built from TRBV5-1 and TRBJ2-3, with 7 bases identical to TRBD2. The V gene's germline CDR1 is SGHRS and CDR2 YFSETQ. The trim removed 1 base at V and 4 bases at J, leaving 3 bases unmatched. The CDR3 runs 14 residues. The CDR3 region is CASSLSGAADTQYF. The CDR3 DNA is TGCGCCAGCAGCTTGAGCGGGGCGGCAGATACGCAGTATTTT.

The gene calls are TRBV10-3 and TRBJ2-2; D might be TRBD1 (6 bases). Trimming shortened V by 10 bases and J by 2 bases, and 14 bases separated the two germline ends. Looked up from germline, CDR1 is ENHRY and CDR2 is SYGVKD. This CDR3 region has 14 residues. The CDR3, as DNA: TGTGCCACAGGGGCGGAGCTTAACACCGGGGAGCTGTTTTTT. It specifies CATGAELNTGELFF.

The CDR3 DNA follows: TGTGCCAGCAGCTCCTCAGGGGCCCCTACCTACGAGCAGTACTTC. This gives the protein CASSSSGAPTYEQYF. V gene TRBV7-2 combines with J gene TRBJ2-7; D may be TRBD1 (6 bases). Germline values: CDR1 SGHTA, CDR2 FQGNSA. Deletions cut 4 bases from V and 2 bases from J, with 15 bases between. CDR3 length: 15 residues.

The gene calls are TRBV9 and TRBJ2-1, with 10 bases aligning to TRBD2. The V gene's germline CDR1 is SGDLS and CDR2 YYNGEE. This CDR3 spans 17 amino acids. V dropped 0 bases and J dropped 6; count of bases not matched to a gene: 9. CDR3 DNA: TGTGCCAGCAGCGTAGACCCTGTCGCTAGCGGGAGCAATGAGCAGTTCTTC. It specifies CASSVDPVASGSNEQFF.

J is TRBJ1-1 and V is TRBV12-3 or TRBV12-4, with 9 bases aligning to TRBD1. Trimming cost V 1 base and J 10 bases; bases outside gene matches: 4. The CDR3 sequence is 13 residues long. CDR3 amino acids: CASSLGPGQGAFF. The CDR3 DNA reads TGTGCCAGCAGTTTAGGACCGGGACAGGGAGCTTTCTTT.

This clone was detected ten times or more. The chain recombines TRBV15 with TRBJ1-5; 8 nucleotides line up with TRBD1. Germline V gene sequence: CDR1 LNHNV, CDR2 YYDKDF (reference sequence). This CDR3 has 18 residues. With V trimmed by 5 bases and J by 6 bases, 18 bases remained unmatched. DNA of the CDR3: TGTGCCACCAGCTCCAGAGGAGACAGGGGACTTCTTGGTCAGCCCCAGCATTTT. It encodes CATSSRGDRGLLGQPQHF.

V gene TRBV5-4 combines with J gene TRBJ2-2; 10 positions match TRBD2. Germline V gene sequence: CDR1 SGHNT, CDR2 YYREEE (reference sequence). The CDR3 runs 15 residues. V lost 7 bases to trimming and J lost 6 bases; unmatched junction nucleotides: 9. DNA for the CDR3: TGTGCCAGCGGCCCACTAGCGGGACCCTCCGGGGAGCTGTTTTTT. Its translation is CASGPLAGPSGELFF.

The CDR3 DNA reads TGTGCCAGCAGTCCCGGGTCCTGGGCAGATACGCAGTATTTT. The encoded protein is CASSPGSWADTQYF. This chain joins TRBV28 and TRBJ2-3; D gene ambiguous. The germline CDR1 and CDR2 sequences are MDHEN and SYDVKM. Trimming left V 5 bases short and J 4 bases short, with 13 bases between. The CDR3 contains 14 residues.

This chain uses TRBV2 with TRBJ2-1; possible D gene TRBD2, 6 bases. The V end lost 6 bases, the J end lost 9 bases, and 12 bases lay between the germline ends. In germline, CDR1 is SNHLY, CDR2 FYNNEI. The CDR3 spans 12 residues. In DNA form, the CDR3 reads TGTGCCAGCAGCGAGCGGGCCATTGAGCAGTTCTTC. This gives the protein CASSERAIEQFF.

The chain carries TRBV11-2 and TRBJ2-1; TRBD2 matches 11 bases. This CDR3 contains 16 residues. Germline assignment: CDR1 SGHAT and CDR2 FQNNGV. Trimming removed 0 bases from V and 4 bases from J; junction bases left unmatched: 2. The CDR3 loop is CASSLERLAGYNEQFF. The CDR3 DNA reads TGTGCCAGCAGCTTAGAAAGACTAGCGGGATACAATGAGCAGTTCTTC.

The rearrangement uses TRBV3-1 (or the pseudogene TRBV3-2) and TRBJ2-1; 8 bases are shared with TRBD1. The V segment lost 4 bases and the J segment 0 bases; nucleotides outside the gene matches: 17. The CDR3 spans 20 residues. Germline assignment: CDR1 LGHDT and CDR2 YNNKEL (reference sequence). CDR3 DNA sequence: TGTGCCAGCAGCCCATCGTGGGGGCAGGGGGCCCCTAGCTCCTACAATGAGCAGTTCTTC. It is translated as CASSPSWGQGAPSSYNEQFF.

In this sample, this clone turned up once. The genes are TRBV18 and TRBJ2-1; D might be TRBD2 (5 bases). V was pared by 0 bases and J by 0 bases, with 15 bases between. The germline gives CDR1 KGHSH, CDR2 LQKENI. The length of the CDR3 is 18 residues. CDR3 sequence: CASSPPFAGTSSYNEQFF. In DNA form, the CDR3 reads TGTGCCAGCTCACCACCGTTCGCGGGCACGAGCTCCTACAATGAGCAGTTCTTC.

CDR3 coding DNA: TGTGCCTGGAGATCCGACAGGGGGCGGTTTGGCTACACCTTC. Its protein is CAWRSDRGRFGYTF. V gene TRBV30 combines with J gene TRBJ1-2; 10 nucleotides match TRBD1. Per the germline V gene, CDR1 is GTSNPN and CDR2 is SVGIG (reference sequence). The V gene end was trimmed by 3 bases and the J gene end by 7 bases; junction bases not matched to a gene: 8. The CDR3 is made up of 14 amino acids.

About this clone: Other DNA sequences in the sample encode the same CDR3. The V call is TRBV19, the J call TRBJ2-2, with 10 bases aligning to TRBD2. Trimming cost V 9 bases and J 2 bases; bases outside gene matches: 3. Germline V CDR1 and CDR2: LNHDA, SQIVND (reference sequence). CDR3 length equals 14 residues. The CDR3 sequence is CASRTSGNTGELFF. CDR3 DNA: TGTGCCAGCCGGACTAGCGGTAACACCGGGGAGCTGTTTTTT. Variable domain in full (rest from reference TRBV19 and TRBJ2-2): DGGITQSPKYLFRKEGQNVTLSCEQNLNHDAMYWYRQDPGQGLRLIYYSQIVNDFQKGDIAEGYSVSREKKESFPLTVTSAQKNPTAFYLCASRTSGNTGELFFGEGSRLTVL.

The V gene is TRBV18, the J gene TRBJ1-4, with D unclear. CDR1 and CDR2 (germline): KGHSH, LQKENI. This CDR3 is built from 15 residues. V shed 2 bases and J shed 1 base, with 8 bases lying between them. This chain's CDR3 is CASSPLGRTNEKLFF. The CDR3 DNA follows: TGTGCCAGCTCACCATTGGGGAGAACTAATGAAAAACTGTTTTTT.

The chain is built from TRBV7-9 and TRBJ2-7; 7 nucleotides agree with TRBD2. Germline CDR1 is SEHNR and CDR2 is FQNEAQ (reference sequence). The length of the CDR3 is 15 residues. The trim removed 1 base at V and 0 bases at J, leaving 3 bases unmatched. The CDR3 protein is CASSLGGSLSYEQYF. The DNA for the CDR3 is TGTGCCAGCAGCTTAGGCGGGAGCCTCTCCTACGAGCAGTACTTC. Looking up the rest from reference TRBV7-9 and TRBJ2-7 gives the full variable domain: DTGVSQNPRHKITKRGQNVTFRCDPISEHNRLYWYRQTLGQGPEFLTYFQNEAQLEKSRLLSDRFSAERPKGSFSTLEIQRTEQGDSAMYLCASSLGGSLSYEQYFGPGTRLTVT.

DNA for the CDR3: TGTGCCATCAGTGATTCAACAGGGGAGACTAATGAAAAACTGTTTTTT. As protein: CAISDSTGETNEKLFF. The rearrangement uses TRBV10-3 and TRBJ1-4; TRBD1 matches 7 bases. V lost 3 bases and J lost 2; bases outside the gene matches: 6. This CDR3 contains 16 residues. From germline, CDR1 is ENHRY and CDR2 SYGVKD.

This clone was recorded a few times. The chain couples TRBV28 to TRBJ1-3, with TRBD1 matching 7 bases. V lost 2 bases and J lost 9; bases outside the gene matches: 7. CDR3 length: 14 amino acids. Germline loops: CDR1 MDHEN, CDR2 SYDVKM. CDR3 coding DNA: TGTGCCAGCAGTTTACCCGACAGGGTGAGCACCATATATTTT. This encodes CASSLPDRVSTIYF.

This chain joins TRBV28 and TRBJ2-7; 8 positions match TRBD1. CDR1 is MDHEN, CDR2 SYDVKM, per germline. This CDR3 spans 15 amino acids. V lost 5 bases to trimming and J lost 7 bases; unmatched junction nucleotides: 13. CDR3 nucleotide sequence: TGTGCCAGCAGTCGCCCTCAGGGGGCGATCTGGGAGCAGTACTTC. As protein: CASSRPQGAIWEQYF.

This chain joins TRBV11-2 and TRBJ1-1, with 8 positions matching TRBD1. CDR3 length equals 15 residues. The V segment lost 2 bases and the J segment 3 bases; nucleotides outside the gene matches: 5. Germline CDR1 is SGHAT and CDR2 is FQNNGV. CDR3 bases: TGTGCCAGCAGCTTACGGACAGGGATGTACACTGAAGCTTTCTTT. As protein: CASSLRTGMYTEAFF.

V is TRBV19 and J is TRBJ2-3; TRBD1 matches at 7 bases. Trimming at V came to 10 bases and at J to 2 bases, leaving 6 bases not matched to a gene. The CDR3 spans 13 residues. CDR1 and CDR2 (germline): LNHDA, SQIVND (reference sequence). In nucleotides, the CDR3 is TGTGCCACCCTGGACAGGAACACAGATACGCAGTATTTT. It yields the protein CATLDRNTDTQYF. Filled out from reference TRBV19 and TRBJ2-3, the complete variable domain reads DGGITQSPKYLFRKEGQNVTLSCEQNLNHDAMYWYRQDPGQGLRLIYYSQIVNDFQKGDIAEGYSVSREKKESFPLTVTSAQKNPTAFYLCATLDRNTDTQYFGPGTRLTVL.

The V gene is TRBV6-1, the J gene TRBJ1-6; weak D call: TRBD1 (5 bases). The CDR3 contains 17 residues. The ends were cut back, 0 bases at V and 1 base at J, with 10 bases in the middle. Germline V lookup: CDR1 MNHNS, CDR2 SASEGT. CDR3 DNA: TGTGCCAGCAGTGAAGCCAGTAGGGGATCCTATAATTCACCCCTCCACTTT. Translation gives CASSEASRGSYNSPLHF.

The chain combines TRBV7-3 with TRBJ2-1; D perhaps matches TRBD2 (6 bases). V was shortened by 0 bases and J by 4 bases, with 19 bases between the two germline ends. The CDR3 has 18 amino acids. CDR1 is SGHTA, CDR2 FQGTGA, per germline. CDR3 sequence reads: CASSLTGGRPGDYNEQFF. CDR3 nucleotide sequence: TGTGCCAGCAGCTTAACGGGAGGCAGGCCAGGAGATTACAATGAGCAGTTCTTC.